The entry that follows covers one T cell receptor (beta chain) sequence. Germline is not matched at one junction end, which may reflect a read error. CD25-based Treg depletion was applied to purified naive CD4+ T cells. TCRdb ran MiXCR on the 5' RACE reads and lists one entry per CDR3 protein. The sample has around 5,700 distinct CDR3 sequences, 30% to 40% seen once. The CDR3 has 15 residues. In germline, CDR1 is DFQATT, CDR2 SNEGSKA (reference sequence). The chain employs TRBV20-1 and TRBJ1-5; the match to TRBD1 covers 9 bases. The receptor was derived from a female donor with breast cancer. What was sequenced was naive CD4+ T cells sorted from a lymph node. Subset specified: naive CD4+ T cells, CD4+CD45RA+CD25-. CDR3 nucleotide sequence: TGCAGTGCTAGGACGGACAGGGGTCTCAGTCAGCCCCAGCGTTTT. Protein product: CSARTDRGLSQPQRF.